Sequencing of this T cell receptor beta chain was carried out in a study of blood T cell repertoires in COVID-19. V lost 5 bases and J 0 bases, leaving 14 bases between the germline ends. Germline CDR1 SEHNR, CDR2 FQNEAQ (reference sequence). CDR3 size: 16 residues. The repertoire was sequenced with immunoSEQ multiplex PCR; TCRdb's copy has only in-frame clones and lacks some. The repertoire holds 100,000 to 150,000 clones, 85% seen once, with 3.2% in the top ten. The V call is TRBV7-9, the J call TRBJ2-1; tentative D call: TRBD2 (6 bases). The clonotype originates from a woman older than 75 with COVID-19, enrolled during active disease. Sequenced: peripheral blood. CDR3 residues: CASSPGTGSSYNEQFF. CDR3 DNA: TGTGCCAGCAGCCCCGGGACCGGGAGCTCCTACAATGAGCAGTTCTTC.